The source of this T cell receptor (beta chain) is a study of blood T cell repertoires in COVID-19. Assay: immunoSEQ multiplex PCR; the TCRdb copy retains only in-frame clones and omits some. Of over 250,000 clones in the sample, about 89% are singletons; the top ten hold less than 3%. Germline V gene lookup returns CDR1 SGHRS and CDR2 YFSETQ. Deletions cut 3 bases from V and 10 bases from J, with 20 bases between. The CDR3 loop spans 15 amino acids. Sequencing was performed on peripheral blood. This chain connects TRBV5-1 to TRBJ2-1, with D perhaps TRBD2 (6 bases). The clonotype was recovered from a woman in her 50s with acute or convalescent COVID-19. CDR3 in amino acids: CASSSGTFNLGEQFF. The CDR3 DNA is TGCGCCAGCAGCTCCGGGACTTTTAATCTCGGGGAGCAGTTCTTC.